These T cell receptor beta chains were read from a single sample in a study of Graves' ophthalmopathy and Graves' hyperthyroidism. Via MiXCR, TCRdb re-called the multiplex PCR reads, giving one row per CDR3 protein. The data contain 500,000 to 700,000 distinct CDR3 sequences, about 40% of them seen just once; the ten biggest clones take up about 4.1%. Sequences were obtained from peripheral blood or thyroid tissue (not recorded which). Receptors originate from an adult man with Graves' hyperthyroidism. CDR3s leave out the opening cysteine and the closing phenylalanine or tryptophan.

CDR3 protein: ASSEEQGGREKLF; CDR3 length: 13; V gene: TRBV4-1
CDR3 protein: AISYSGGTYTEAF; CDR3 length: 13; V gene: TRBV10-3
CDR3 protein: ASSYQVSLYEQY; CDR3 length: 12; V gene: TRBV6-5
CDR3 protein: ASSLLRSTGELF; CDR3 length: 12; V gene: TRBV12-3/TRBV12-4
CDR3 protein: ASSVGVWDRGGEQY; CDR3 length: 14; V gene: TRBV9
CDR3 protein: SARPGTGQPQH; CDR3 length: 11; V gene: TRBV20-1
CDR3 protein: ASTKGTEAF; CDR3 length: 9; V gene: TRBV5-1
CDR3 protein: ASIPTGPGELF; CDR3 length: 11; V gene: TRBV28
CDR3 protein: ASSSGSSGNTIY; CDR3 length: 12; V gene: TRBV5-1
CDR3 protein: ASSEDTGELF; CDR3 length: 10; V gene: TRBV2
CDR3 protein: ASGPQGAEEKLF; CDR3 length: 12; V gene: TRBV6-1
CDR3 protein: ATSSTGGQETQY; CDR3 length: 12; V gene: TRBV24-1
CDR3 protein: ANYDNSPLH; CDR3 length: 9; V gene: TRBV9
CDR3 protein: ASSLADKTGVDTQY; CDR3 length: 14; V gene: TRBV5-1
CDR3 protein: ASSPGQGQETQY; CDR3 length: 12; V gene: TRBV12-3/TRBV12-4
CDR3 protein: ASSRGDGTSGSSYEQY; CDR3 length: 16; V gene: TRBV7-2
CDR3 protein: ASSITGQSNYGYT; CDR3 length: 13; V gene: TRBV7-2
CDR3 protein: SASEGGIDNEQY; CDR3 length: 12; V gene: TRBV20-1
CDR3 protein: ASSQGSQGGISVGYT; CDR3 length: 15; V gene: TRBV7-8
CDR3 protein: ATSLSASAGGEQF; CDR3 length: 13; V gene: TRBV24-1
CDR3 protein: ASSPPGQPAGNTIY; CDR3 length: 14; V gene: TRBV6-6
CDR3 protein: SAQRGGGGYT; CDR3 length: 10; V gene: TRBV29-1
CDR3 protein: ASSMGQILTDTQY; CDR3 length: 13; V gene: TRBV19
CDR3 protein: ASSPRAGATVLT; CDR3 length: 12; V gene: TRBV7-2
CDR3 protein: ASSQEGQGSYEQY; CDR3 length: 13; V gene: TRBV4-2
CDR3 protein: ASSVEAGGACYT; CDR3 length: 12; V gene: TRBV9
CDR3 protein: ASSPGTGGREQY; CDR3 length: 12; V gene: TRBV12-3/TRBV12-4
CDR3 protein: ASSLLLGQGSEQY; CDR3 length: 13; V gene: TRBV28
CDR3 protein: ASSPPTQETQY; CDR3 length: 11; V gene: TRBV18
CDR3 protein: ASSKLTGRVGGGTQY; CDR3 length: 15; V gene: TRBV7-3
CDR3 protein: ASRPTPGTGATKGYT; CDR3 length: 15; V gene: TRBV6-4
CDR3 protein: SALRQGVEKLF; CDR3 length: 11; V gene: TRBV20-1
CDR3 protein: ASSLTGTGNGYT; CDR3 length: 12; V gene: TRBV11-2
CDR3 protein: ASSTSRSTQY; CDR3 length: 10; V gene: TRBV19
CDR3 protein: ASSRTDGYYGYT; CDR3 length: 12; V gene: TRBV7-6
CDR3 protein: ASSRLAGGHTGELF; CDR3 length: 14; V gene: TRBV2
CDR3 protein: SGQGLAPPYEQY; CDR3 length: 12; V gene: TRBV20-1
CDR3 protein: ASSSQGFPTDTQY; CDR3 length: 13; V gene: TRBV2
CDR3 protein: ATSRLQDYSYNEQF; CDR3 length: 14; V gene: TRBV15
CDR3 protein: ASRPNRDSYEQY; CDR3 length: 12; V gene: TRBV27
CDR3 protein: ASSPTASGMSNEQF; CDR3 length: 14; V gene: TRBV7-2
CDR3 protein: ASSASGTGDYAF; CDR3 length: 12; V gene: TRBV7-6
CDR3 protein: ASSLYKGDNEQF; CDR3 length: 12; V gene: TRBV7-9
CDR3 protein: SVEETWPGGGYA; CDR3 length: 12; V gene: TRBV29-1
CDR3 protein: ASSFYICSARPVLNNQPQH; CDR3 length: 19; V gene: TRBV7-9
CDR3 protein: ASSQVEGNYGHT; CDR3 length: 12; V gene: TRBV10-2